This T cell receptor beta chain comes out of a study of beta chain features in type 1 diabetes. The study, taken as a whole, reports: Shorter templates might be favored by PCR, equally in patients and controls. Patients with type 1 diabetes showed fewer VDJ junction insertions and more deletions.

Blood was collected once per donor into heparin, averaging about 116 mL. CD4+ cells of the naive, central memory, regulatory and stem cell-like memory types were sorted via CD45RO/CCR7/CD25/CD127/CD95/CD27. The isolated RNA, all of it, was reverse transcribed, so expressed TCRB transcripts were what got sequenced. Clones were sequenced by immunoSEQ multiplex PCR, and TCRdb holds only the in-frame ones, with some missing. The top ten hold roughly 0.017% of the sample, which has about 400,000 clones, around 12% seen once. As concerns this clone: Its antigen is unidentified.

The germline V gene encodes CDR1 SGHTA and CDR2 FQGNSA. V dropped 0 bases and J dropped 4 bases, with 12 bases sitting between them. This CDR3 has 15 amino acids. The sequenced material came from naive CD4+ T cells from blood. The source of this sequence is a man in his late teens or twenties in good health. The gene calls are TRBV7-2 and TRBJ1-1, with D perhaps TRBD1 (5 bases). The DNA of the CDR3 is TGTGCCAGCAGCTTAGCAGGGGTAGAGAGCACTGAAGCTTTCTTT. Its translation is CASSLAGVESTEAFF.